Listed below are T cell receptor beta chains from one sample, sequenced in a study of T cells expressing NK-cell markers. TCRdb reprocessed the 5' RACE reads and keeps a single row for each CDR3 protein, giving no DNA. This sample's table reports about 150,000 distinct CDR3 sequences. Sequenced sample: blood T cells: a sorted CD56 or NKG2C T cell subset, CD4+ or CD8+ T cells, or bulk PBMC T cells (not recorded which). These receptor sequences come from a woman between 50 and 59 years old in good health. CDR3s include the opening cysteine and the closing phenylalanine or tryptophan.

j_call,v_call,cdr3_length,cdr3_aa
TRBJ2-1,TRBV4-1,13,CASSQGIGYEQFF
TRBJ2-1,TRBV27,14,CASSFAREGNEQFF
TRBJ2-6,TRBV7-9,15,CASSSDISGANVLTF
TRBJ2-1,TRBV7-9,17,CASSLGRSVIKDNEQFF
TRBJ2-5,TRBV3-1,17,CASSQTKLAGSQETQYF
TRBJ1-5,TRBV5-1,14,CASSLGRWERPQHF
TRBJ2-5,TRBV9,16,CASSVASGQGGETQYF
TRBJ2-7,TRBV27,13,CASSLLPGYEQYF
TRBJ1-1,TRBV15,15,CATSTIQGGNTEAFF
TRBJ2-1,TRBV4-1,15,CASSHDTNAYNEQFF
TRBJ2-3,TRBV3-1,17,CASSPLTLGGGTDTQYF
TRBJ2-1,TRBV5-1,14,CASSPGTSVDEQFF
TRBJ2-3,TRBV27,15,CASIGTGISTDTQYF
TRBJ2-1,TRBV10-3,15,CAIRDDSISYNEQFF
TRBJ1-1,TRBV7-9,16,CASSLIGNEMNTEAFF
TRBJ2-1,TRBV19,13,CASSASGRIEQFF
TRBJ1-4,TRBV29-1,12,CSSLEWGEKLFF
TRBJ2-1,TRBV6-1,11,CASTDMNEQFF
TRBJ2-3,TRBV7-8,12,CASSSPTNTQYF
TRBJ2-5,TRBV4-1,16,CASSQTPGQGFETQYF